This record covers a single T cell receptor (beta chain). This sample is drawn from a study of shared clonotypes between healthy human individuals. Clones were sequenced by immunoSEQ multiplex PCR, and TCRdb holds only the in-frame ones, with some missing. The sample carries 400,000 to 600,000 clones, 79% recorded once. The ends were cut back, 5 bases at V and 0 bases at J, with 13 bases in the middle. The CDR3 spans 16 residues. Looked up from germline, CDR1 is LNHDA and CDR2 is SQIVND (reference sequence). The sample taken for sequencing was PBMCs. The TCR comes from a woman aged 40-49 years in good health. Some clones in this sample may be carry-over from other donors' samples. The rearrangement links TRBV19 to TRBJ2-2, with TRBD1 as a possible D gene (6 bases). The CDR3 is CASSPGESPNTGELFF. The DNA for the CDR3 is TGTGCCAGTAGTCCAGGGGAAAGCCCGAACACCGGGGAGCTGTTTTTT.